The T cell receptor beta chain under discussion was sequenced for a study of blood T cell repertoires in COVID-19. Per germline, CDR1 SGHAT and CDR2 FQDESV (reference sequence). The CDR3 spans 17 residues. The V segment lost 0 bases and the J segment 5 bases; nucleotides outside the gene matches: 8. Sequencing was performed with immunoSEQ multiplex PCR; in TCRdb, only in-frame clones are kept and a portion is missing. The table has around 220,000 clones, around 83% seen once; the top ten hold approximately 6.8%. The clonotype comes from a woman in her thirties or forties who had recovered from COVID-19. The sample consisted of PBMCs or T cells enriched from blood (not recorded which). The chain carries TRBV11-1 and TRBJ2-1; 9 bases line up with TRBD2. CDR3 bases: TGTGCCAGCAGCTTAGCGAGGAGAGCGGGAGGAAACAATGAGCAGTTCTTC. Amino acids: CASSLARRAGGNNEQFF.